Sequencing of this TCR beta chain was carried out in a study of blood T cell repertoires in COVID-19. V lost 4 bases to trimming and J lost 4 bases, with 14 bases between them. CDR1 is KGHSY and CDR2 is FQNENV in the germline V gene. The CDR3 consists of 15 residues. This table comes from immunoSEQ multiplex PCR, and its TCRdb copy is limited to in-frame clones, with some not included. Counted here are 150,000 to 200,000 clones, less than 90% occurring once; the ten biggest clones make up about 26%. The sequencing sample was made of peripheral blood. V usage is TRBV16 and J usage is TRBJ1-5; TRBD1 might be the D (6 bases). The receptor comes from a man aged 60 to 75 with acute or convalescent COVID-19. CDR3 coding DNA: TGTGCCAGCAGCCTGAACAGGGTTGGGAATCAGCCCCAGCATTTT. Translated, it gives CASSLNRVGNQPQHF. The variable domain in full, with the rest retrieved from reference TRBV16 and TRBJ1-5, is GEEVAQTPKHLVRGEGQKAKLYCAPIKGHSYVFWYQQVLKNEFKFLISFQNENVFDETGMPKERFSAKCLPNSPCSLEIQATKLEDSAVYFCASSLNRVGNQPQHFGDGTRLSIL.